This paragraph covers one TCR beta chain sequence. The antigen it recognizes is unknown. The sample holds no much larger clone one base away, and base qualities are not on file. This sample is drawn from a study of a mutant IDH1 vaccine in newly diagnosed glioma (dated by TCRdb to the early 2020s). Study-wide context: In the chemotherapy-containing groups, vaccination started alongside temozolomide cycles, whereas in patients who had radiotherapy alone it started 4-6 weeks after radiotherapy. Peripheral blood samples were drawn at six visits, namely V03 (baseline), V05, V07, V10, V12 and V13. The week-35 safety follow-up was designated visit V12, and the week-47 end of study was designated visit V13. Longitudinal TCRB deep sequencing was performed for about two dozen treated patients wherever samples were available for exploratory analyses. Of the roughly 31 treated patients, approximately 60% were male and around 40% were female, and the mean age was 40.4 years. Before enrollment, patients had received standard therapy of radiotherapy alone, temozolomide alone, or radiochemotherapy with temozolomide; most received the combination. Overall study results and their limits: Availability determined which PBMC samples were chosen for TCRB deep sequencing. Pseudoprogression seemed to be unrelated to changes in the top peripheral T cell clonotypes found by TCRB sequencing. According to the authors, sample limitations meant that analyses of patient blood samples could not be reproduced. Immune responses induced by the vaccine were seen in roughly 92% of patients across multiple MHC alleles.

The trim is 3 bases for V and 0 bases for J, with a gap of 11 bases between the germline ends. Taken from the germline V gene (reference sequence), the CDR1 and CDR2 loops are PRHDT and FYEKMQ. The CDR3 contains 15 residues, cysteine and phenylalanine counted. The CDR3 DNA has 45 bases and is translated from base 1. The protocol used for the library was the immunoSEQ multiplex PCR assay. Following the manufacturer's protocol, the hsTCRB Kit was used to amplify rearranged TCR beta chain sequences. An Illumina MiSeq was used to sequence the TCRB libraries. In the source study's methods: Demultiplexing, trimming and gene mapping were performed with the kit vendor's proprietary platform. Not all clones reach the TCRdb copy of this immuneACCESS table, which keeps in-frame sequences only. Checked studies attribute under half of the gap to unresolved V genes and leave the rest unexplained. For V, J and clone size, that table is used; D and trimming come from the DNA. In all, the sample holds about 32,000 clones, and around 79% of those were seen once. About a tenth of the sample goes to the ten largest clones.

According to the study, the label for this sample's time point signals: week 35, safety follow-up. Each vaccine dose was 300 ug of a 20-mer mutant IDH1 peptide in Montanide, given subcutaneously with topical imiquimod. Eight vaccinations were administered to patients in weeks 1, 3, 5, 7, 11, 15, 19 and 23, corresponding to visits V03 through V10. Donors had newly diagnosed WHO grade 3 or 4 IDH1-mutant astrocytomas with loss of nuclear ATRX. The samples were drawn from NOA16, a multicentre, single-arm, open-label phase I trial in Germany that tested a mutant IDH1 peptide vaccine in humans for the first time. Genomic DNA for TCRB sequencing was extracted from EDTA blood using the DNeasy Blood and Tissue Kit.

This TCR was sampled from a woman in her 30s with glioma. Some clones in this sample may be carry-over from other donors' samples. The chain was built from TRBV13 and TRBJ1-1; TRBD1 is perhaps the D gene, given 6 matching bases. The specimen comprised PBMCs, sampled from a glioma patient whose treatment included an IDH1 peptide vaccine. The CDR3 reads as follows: CASSFQGPLNTEAFF. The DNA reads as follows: TGTGCCAGCAGCTTTCAGGGGCCATTGAACACTGAAGCTTTCTTT.